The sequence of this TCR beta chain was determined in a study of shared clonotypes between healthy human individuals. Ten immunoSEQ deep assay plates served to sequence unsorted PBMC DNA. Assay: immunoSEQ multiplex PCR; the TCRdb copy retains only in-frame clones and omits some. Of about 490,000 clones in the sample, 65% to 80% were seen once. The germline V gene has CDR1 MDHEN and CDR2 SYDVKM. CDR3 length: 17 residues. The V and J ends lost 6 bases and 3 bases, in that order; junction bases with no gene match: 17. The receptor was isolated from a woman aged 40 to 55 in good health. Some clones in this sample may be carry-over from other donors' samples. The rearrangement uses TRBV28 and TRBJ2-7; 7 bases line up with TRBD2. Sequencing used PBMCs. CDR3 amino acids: CASRFGTRAGSIYEQYF. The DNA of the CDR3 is TGTGCCAGCAGATTCGGTACGCGAGCGGGAAGCATCTACGAGCAGTACTTC.